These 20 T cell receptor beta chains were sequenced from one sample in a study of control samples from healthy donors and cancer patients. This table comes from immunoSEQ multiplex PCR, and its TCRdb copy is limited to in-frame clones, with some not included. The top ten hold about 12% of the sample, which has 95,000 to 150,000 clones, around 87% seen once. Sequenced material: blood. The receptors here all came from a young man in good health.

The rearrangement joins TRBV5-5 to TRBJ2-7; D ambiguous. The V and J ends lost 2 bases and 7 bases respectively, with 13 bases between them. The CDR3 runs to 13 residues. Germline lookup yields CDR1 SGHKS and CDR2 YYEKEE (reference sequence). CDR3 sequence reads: CASSFASLGEQYF. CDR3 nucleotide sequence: TGTGCCAGCAGCTTCGCTTCCTTGGGGGAGCAGTACTTC.

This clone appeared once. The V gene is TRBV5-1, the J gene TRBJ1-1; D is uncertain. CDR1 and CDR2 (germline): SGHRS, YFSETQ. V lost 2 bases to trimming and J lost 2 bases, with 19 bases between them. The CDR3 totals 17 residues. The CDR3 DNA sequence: TGCGCCAGCAGCTTTCGAAGGGCGAGGAATTTTAACACTGAAGCTTTCTTT. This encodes CASSFRRARNFNTEAFF. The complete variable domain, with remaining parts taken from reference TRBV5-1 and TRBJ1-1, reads KAGVTQTPRYLIKTRGQQVTLSCSPISGHRSVSWYQQTPGQGLQFLFEYFSETQRNKGNFPGRFSGRQFSNSRSEMNVSTLELGDSALYLCASSFRRARNFNTEAFFGQGTRLTVV.

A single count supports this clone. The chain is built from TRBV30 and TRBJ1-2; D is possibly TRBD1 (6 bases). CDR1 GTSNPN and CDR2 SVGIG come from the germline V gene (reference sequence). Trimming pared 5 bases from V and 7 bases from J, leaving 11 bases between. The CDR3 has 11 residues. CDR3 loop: CAWELGAGYTF. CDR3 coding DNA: TGTGCCTGGGAACTGGGGGCTGGCTACACCTTC.

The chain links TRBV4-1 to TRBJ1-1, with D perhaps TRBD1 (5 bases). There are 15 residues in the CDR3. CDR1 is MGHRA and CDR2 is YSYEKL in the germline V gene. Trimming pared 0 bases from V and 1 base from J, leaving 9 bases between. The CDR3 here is CASSQDWGENTEAFF. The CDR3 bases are TGCGCCAGCAGCCAAGATTGGGGGGAGAACACTGAAGCTTTCTTT.

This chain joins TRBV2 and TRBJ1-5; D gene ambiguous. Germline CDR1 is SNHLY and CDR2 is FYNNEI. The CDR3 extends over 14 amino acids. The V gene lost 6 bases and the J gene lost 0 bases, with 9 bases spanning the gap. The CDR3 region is CASRSKSSNQPQHF. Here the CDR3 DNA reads TGTGCCAGCAGATCCAAGAGTAGCAATCAGCCCCAGCATTTT.

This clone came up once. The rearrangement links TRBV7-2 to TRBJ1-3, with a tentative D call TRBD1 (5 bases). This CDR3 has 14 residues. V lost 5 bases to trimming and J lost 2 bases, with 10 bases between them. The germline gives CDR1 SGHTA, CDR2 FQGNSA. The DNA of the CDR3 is TGTGCCAGCAGCCAGACAGCGACTGGAAACACCATATATTTT. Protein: CASSQTATGNTIYF.

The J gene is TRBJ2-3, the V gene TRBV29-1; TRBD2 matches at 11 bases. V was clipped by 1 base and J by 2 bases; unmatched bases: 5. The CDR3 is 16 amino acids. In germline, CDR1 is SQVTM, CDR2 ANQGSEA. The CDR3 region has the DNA TGCAGCGTTGAAGGGGGACTAGCGGAATTCACAGATACGCAGTATTTT. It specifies CSVEGGLAEFTDTQYF.

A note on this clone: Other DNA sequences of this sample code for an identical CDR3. The CDR3 coding sequence is TGCAGTGCTAGTCCCAGCGGAGGGTACCAAGAGACCCAGTACTTC. Translating gives CSASPSGGYQETQYF. The chain combines TRBV20-1 with TRBJ2-5, with TRBD2 as a possible D gene (6 bases). The CDR3 length is 15 residues. CDR1 and CDR2 from the germline V gene are DFQATT and SNEGSKA (reference sequence). Deletions cut 3 bases from V and 0 bases from J, with 14 bases between.

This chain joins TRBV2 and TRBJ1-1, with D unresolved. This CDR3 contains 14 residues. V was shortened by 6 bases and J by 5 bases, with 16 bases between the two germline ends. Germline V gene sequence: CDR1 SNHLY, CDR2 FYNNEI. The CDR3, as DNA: TGTGCCAGCAGAGACGACCCGGTGGGGACTGAAGCTTTCTTT. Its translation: CASRDDPVGTEAFF.

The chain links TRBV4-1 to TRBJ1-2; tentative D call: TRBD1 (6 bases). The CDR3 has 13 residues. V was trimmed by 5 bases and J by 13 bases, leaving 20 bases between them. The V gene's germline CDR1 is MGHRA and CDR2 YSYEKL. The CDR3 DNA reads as TGCGCCAGCAGCTCCCGGGCAGGGGTGGAAATCACCTTC. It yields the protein CASSSRAGVEITF.

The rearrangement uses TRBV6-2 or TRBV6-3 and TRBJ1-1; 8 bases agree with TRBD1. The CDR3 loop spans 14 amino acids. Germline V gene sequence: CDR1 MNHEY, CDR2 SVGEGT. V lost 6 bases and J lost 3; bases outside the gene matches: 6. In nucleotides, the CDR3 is TGTGCCAGCAGCCCCTGGACAGGGCACACTGAAGCTTTCTTT. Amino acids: CASSPWTGHTEAFF.

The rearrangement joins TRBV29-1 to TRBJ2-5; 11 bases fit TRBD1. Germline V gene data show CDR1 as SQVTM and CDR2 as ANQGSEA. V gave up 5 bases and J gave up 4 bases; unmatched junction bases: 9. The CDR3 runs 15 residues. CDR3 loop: CSVTGTGGLGETQYF. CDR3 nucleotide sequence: TGCAGCGTTACCGGGACAGGGGGTTTAGGAGAGACCCAGTACTTC.

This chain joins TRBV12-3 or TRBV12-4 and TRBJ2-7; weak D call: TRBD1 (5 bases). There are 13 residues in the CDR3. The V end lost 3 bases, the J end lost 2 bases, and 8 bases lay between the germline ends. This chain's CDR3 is CASSLVGAYEQYF. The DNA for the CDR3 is TGTGCCAGCAGTTTGGTAGGGGCCTACGAGCAGTACTTC.

The CDR3 nucleotides are TGTGCCAGCAGTTTAGGGGTCAGTCAGCCCCAGCATTTT. Translation: CASSLGVSQPQHF. The chain links TRBV27 to TRBJ1-5; D is unclear. CDR3 length equals 13 residues. The germline V and J ends were trimmed by 2 bases and 6 bases, with 8 bases remaining between them. Germline values: CDR1 MNHEY, CDR2 SMNVEV (reference sequence).

The CDR3 region is CASSSLEGRNYGYTF. The CDR3 DNA follows: TGTGCCAGCAGCTCCCTCGAGGGGCGAAACTATGGCTACACCTTC. The rearrangement links TRBV27 to TRBJ1-2; D is possibly TRBD1 (5 bases). The CDR3 loop spans 15 amino acids. In germline, CDR1 is MNHEY, CDR2 SMNVEV (reference sequence). V was cut by 6 bases and J by 2 bases, with 16 bases left in between.

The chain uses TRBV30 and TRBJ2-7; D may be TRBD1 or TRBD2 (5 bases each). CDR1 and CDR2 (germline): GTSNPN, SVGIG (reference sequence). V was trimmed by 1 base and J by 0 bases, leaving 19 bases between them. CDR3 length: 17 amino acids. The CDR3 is CAWSAGTGSLLSYEQYF. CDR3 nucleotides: TGTGCCTGGAGTGCTGGGACGGGCTCCCTCCTCTCCTACGAGCAGTACTTC. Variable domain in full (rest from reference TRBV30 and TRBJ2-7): SQTIHQWPATLVQPVGSPLSLECTVEGTSNPNLYWYRQAAGRGLQLLFYSVGIGQISSEVPQNLSASRPQDRQFILSSKKLLLSDSGFYLCAWSAGTGSLLSYEQYFGPGTRLTVT.

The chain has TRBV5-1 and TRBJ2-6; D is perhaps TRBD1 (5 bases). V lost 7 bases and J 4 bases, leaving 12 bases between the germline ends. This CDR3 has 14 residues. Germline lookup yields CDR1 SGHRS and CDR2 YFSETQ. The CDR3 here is CASVKGPGANVLTF. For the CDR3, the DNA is TGCGCCAGCGTAAAGGGGCCCGGGGCCAACGTCCTGACTTTC. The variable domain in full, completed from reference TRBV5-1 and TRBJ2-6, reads KAGVTQTPRYLIKTRGQQVTLSCSPISGHRSVSWYQQTPGQGLQFLFEYFSETQRNKGNFPGRFSGRQFSNSRSEMNVSTLELGDSALYLCASVKGPGANVLTFGAGSRLTVL.

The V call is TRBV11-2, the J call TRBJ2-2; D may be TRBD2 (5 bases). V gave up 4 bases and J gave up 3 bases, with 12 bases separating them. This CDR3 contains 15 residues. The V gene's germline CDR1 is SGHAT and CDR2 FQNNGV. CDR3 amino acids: CASSSTSSYTGELFF. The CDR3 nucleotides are TGTGCCAGCAGCTCCACCTCTAGCTACACCGGGGAGCTGTTTTTT.

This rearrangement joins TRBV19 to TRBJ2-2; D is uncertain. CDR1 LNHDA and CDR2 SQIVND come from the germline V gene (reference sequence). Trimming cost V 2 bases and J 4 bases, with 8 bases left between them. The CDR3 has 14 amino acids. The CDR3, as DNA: TGTGCCAGTAGTATAAAGGGATCCACCGGGGAGCTGTTTTTT. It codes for CASSIKGSTGELFF. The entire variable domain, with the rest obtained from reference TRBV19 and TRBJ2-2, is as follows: DGGITQSPKYLFRKEGQNVTLSCEQNLNHDAMYWYRQDPGQGLRLIYYSQIVNDFQKGDIAEGYSVSREKKESFPLTVTSAQKNPTAFYLCASSIKGSTGELFFGEGSRLTVL.

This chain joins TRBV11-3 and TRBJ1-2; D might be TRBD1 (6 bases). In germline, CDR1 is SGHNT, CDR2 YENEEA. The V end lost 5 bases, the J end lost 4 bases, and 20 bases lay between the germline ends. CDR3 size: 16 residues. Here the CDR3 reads CASSPRGGARSYGYTF. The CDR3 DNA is TGTGCCAGCAGCCCACGGGGGGGGGCGCGGAGCTATGGCTACACCTTC.